These 6 T cell receptor beta chains originate from one sample sequenced in a study of blood T cell repertoires in COVID-19. Using immunoSEQ multiplex PCR, the repertoire was profiled, and TCRdb retains in-frame clones only, with some absent. Of about 7,100 clones in the sample, roughly 87% are singletons; the top ten hold about 10%. What was sequenced was peripheral blood. Receptors originate from a man in his 70s with active COVID-19.

The genes are TRBV3-1 (or the pseudogene TRBV3-2) and TRBJ2-7; TRBD1 might be the D (5 bases). From germline, CDR1 is LGHDT and CDR2 YNNKEL (reference sequence). With 5 bases removed from V and 2 bases from J, the gap between germline ends came to 13 bases. This CDR3 is 14 amino acids long. The CDR3 sequence: CASSWGANTYEQYF. CDR3 DNA: TGTGCCAGCAGCTGGGGCGCTAATACCTACGAGCAGTACTTC.

The chain recombines TRBV28 with TRBJ1-1; TRBD1 matches 7 bases. Germline CDR1 is MDHEN and CDR2 is SYDVKM. The length of the CDR3 is 16 residues. After removal of 8 bases from V and 3 bases from J, the junction contained 15 bases not matched to a gene. CDR3 DNA sequence: TGTGCCAGCGCCCCCTGGACAGGTAGGAGGGACACTGAAGCTTTCTTT. Translated: CASAPWTGRRDTEAFF. The whole variable domain, remainder taken from reference TRBV28 and TRBJ1-1, is DVKVTQSSRYLVKRTGEKVFLECVQDMDHENMFWYRQDPGLGLRLIYFSYDVKMKEKGDIPEGYSVSREKKERFSLILESASTNQTSMYLCASAPWTGRRDTEAFFGQGTRLTVV.

The chain combines TRBV6-5 with TRBJ2-7; D perhaps matches TRBD2 (6 bases). V lost 6 bases, J lost 6 bases, and 12 bases lay in between. There are 12 residues in the CDR3. The germline V gene has CDR1 MNHEY and CDR2 SVGAGI. Written as DNA, the CDR3 is TGTGCCAGCAGGGGTGCGGGGCCCGAGCAGTACTTC. It codes for CASRGAGPEQYF.

This clone has a handful of counts. This chain links TRBV21-1 with TRBJ1-5; the table's D call, TRBD1, was not checked against the DNA. TRBV21-1 is recorded as a pseudogene. The CDR3 consists of 16 residues. Written as DNA, the CDR3 is TGTGCCAGCAGCAGGTGGACAGGGTATAGCAATCAGCCCCAGCATTTT. Amino acid sequence: CASSRWTGYSNQPQHF.

The V and J genes are TRBV27 and TRBJ1-2, with 8 bases aligning to TRBD1. The CDR3 totals 13 residues. Losses at the gene ends were 8 bases for V and 2 bases for J; bases not matched to a gene: 4. The germline V gene has CDR1 MNHEY and CDR2 SMNVEV (reference sequence). Here the CDR3 reads CASARTGNYGYTF. Here the CDR3 DNA reads TGTGCCAGCGCTCGGACAGGGAACTATGGCTACACCTTC.

The V gene is TRBV18, the J gene TRBJ2-6, with a weak D call TRBD1 (5 bases). This CDR3 has 18 residues. With 2 bases removed from V and 0 bases from J, the gap between germline ends came to 14 bases. CDR1 and CDR2 (germline): KGHSH, LQKENI. CDR3 coding DNA: TGTGCCAGCTCACCAGTCATCAGGGTGAACTCTGGGGCCAACGTCCTGACTTTC. Protein: CASSPVIRVNSGANVLTF.